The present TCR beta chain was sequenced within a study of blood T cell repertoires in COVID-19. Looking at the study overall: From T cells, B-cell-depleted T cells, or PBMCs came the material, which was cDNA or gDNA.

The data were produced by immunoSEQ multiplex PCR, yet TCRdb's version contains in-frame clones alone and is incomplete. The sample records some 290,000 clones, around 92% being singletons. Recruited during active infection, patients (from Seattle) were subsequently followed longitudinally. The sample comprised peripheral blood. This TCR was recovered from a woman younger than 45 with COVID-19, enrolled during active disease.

The CDR3 nucleotides read TGTGCCAGTAGTATAGATCTGGAGAACTATGGCTACACCTTC. Translating it yields CASSIDLENYGYTF. V gene TRBV19 combines with J gene TRBJ1-2; no firm D call. The CDR3 is 14 residues long. Germline lookup yields CDR1 LNHDA and CDR2 SQIVND (reference sequence). Trimming shortened V by 0 bases and J by 2 bases, and 7 bases separated the two germline ends. The variable domain in full, completed from reference TRBV19 and TRBJ1-2, reads DGGITQSPKYLFRKEGQNVTLSCEQNLNHDAMYWYRQDPGQGLRLIYYSQIVNDFQKGDIAEGYSVSREKKESFPLTVTSAQKNPTAFYLCASSIDLENYGYTFGSGTRLTVV.